Sequencing of this TCR beta chain was carried out in a study of shared clonotypes between healthy human individuals (dated by TCRdb to 2018 to 2021). For context, the study as a whole: The cohort comprised a couple of women and a few men aged 18 to 49 years. For each donor, CD4 naive and CD4 memory were each given three plates, CD8 naive was given two plates, and CD8 memory was given one plate. Blood TCR repertoires of about five healthy adults were deeply sequenced to estimate repertoire size and the extent of clonotype sharing between individuals. To increase sequencing depth and limit assay-specific biases, different laboratories used diverse techniques to prepare libraries and sequence TCR repertoires. Leukapheresis yielded between about 0.85 and 9.5 billion PBMCs per donor.

TCR CDR3 regions were amplified from genomic DNA by multiplex PCR using the deep immunoSEQ assay. Extracted genomic DNA from each cell subset was distributed evenly across all wells of several immunoSEQ 96-well plates, and each plate was treated as a replicate. Each replicate PCR for sorted subsets received about 180 ng genomic DNA, equal to about 30,000 T cell genomes. Purified libraries were measured with a Qubit 3.0 fluorometer, size-checked on a Bioanalyzer 2100, and measured again with the KAPA Library Quantification kit. Every immunoSEQ 96-well plate was sequenced on a separate single-read 150-cycle Illumina NextSeq 550 flow cell. The authors' pipeline ran thus. Because the immunoSEQ output included only junctional sequences and no quality scores, the filtering could not be the same as the filtering used for full-length reads. Sequences were annotated with PyIR, a Python wrapper for IgBLAST v1.9, using IMGT germline references to assign V/J genes and CDR3. Any read was removed if the V/J assignment was weak (E-value above 1e-6), the CDR3 was missing, or the read contained stop codons, out-of-frame junctions, or ambiguous translated residues. V3J clonotypes were defined as sequences sharing an identical inferred V gene, J gene, and CDR3 amino acid sequence. Percentage overlap between repertoires was computed as shared unique clonotypes divided by the size of the smaller repertoire. Three approaches were used to assess repertoire richness: RTK rarefaction, the Chao1 estimator, and Recon v2.1 estimates of unobserved clonotypes. For all TCRbeta clonotypes obtained by the gDNA method from a handful of donors, generation probabilities were computed with OLGA. TCRdb stores this immuneACCESS table with in-frame sequences only. Part of the clones is absent; in the studies checked, under half of the shortfall reflects unresolved V genes, and no reason is known for the rest. The V and J calls and clone size are taken from that table; D and trimming were inferred from the DNA. This sample holds more than 2 million clones; about 94% were observed only once. Of the sample, about 1.7% is held by the ten largest clones.

About this clone itself: Its cognate antigen has yet to be identified. No base qualities exist here, and no much larger clone lies one base off it.

Broad study findings and their caveats: Even with the large sequencing depth, rarefaction of the sorted-subset datasets indicated that sequencing was incomplete. Pairwise subsampling indicated that sequencing depth was expected to affect the degree of clonotype sharing among donors. Sharing across several donors was observed for around 4.8% of naive CD4, over 3% of naive CD8, over 2% of memory CD4, and around 0.42% of memory CD8 clonotypes. Sampling was limited to blood, and TCR repertoires in tissue likely differ from TCR repertoires in blood. Compared with non-shared clonotypes, the clonotypes found in all four sorted-subset donors had higher generation probabilities. The small number of donors limited the genetic and exposure-history diversity represented. Estimated clonotype richness was generally larger for naive than for memory subsets.

For the CD8 naive samples, CD45RO-negative cells were positively selected for CCR7, yielding a CD45RA+CCR7+ population from which TemRA cells were excluded. The donors were healthy, HIV-negative adults who had no recently reported acute infections or vaccinations. Every donor was a Caucasian adult residing in Nashville, Tennessee, USA. Blood was obtained by leukapheresis, after which PBMCs were separated by Ficoll-Histopaque density gradient centrifugation and cryopreserved in liquid nitrogen vapor phase. Analytical flow cytometry was used to check the purity and quantity of every magnetically sorted T cell population. Genomic DNA was isolated from each sorted fraction and quantified by UV absorbance on a Nanodrop 2000c. Here V drops 4 bases and J drops 0 bases, and the junction holds 10 bases not matched to any gene. Including the terminal cysteine and phenylalanine, the CDR3 comprises 19 residues. Only CDR3 DNA is held: 57 bases, read in frame from base 1.

This chain joins TRBV5-3 to TRBJ2-3, with TRBD2 identical over 14 junction bases. TRBV5-3 falls under the ORF class, with uncertain function. Sequences were obtained from naive CD8+ T cells from PBMCs. The cell subset or site tag for this specimen amounts to: CD45RA+CCR7+. The TCR originated in a man younger than 35 in good health. Some clones in this sample may be carry-over from other donors' samples. The DNA is as follows: TGTGCCAGAAGCCAGAAGACTAGCGGGAGGGCACGTAGCACAGATACGCAGTATTTT. This codes for CARSQKTSGRARSTDTQYF.